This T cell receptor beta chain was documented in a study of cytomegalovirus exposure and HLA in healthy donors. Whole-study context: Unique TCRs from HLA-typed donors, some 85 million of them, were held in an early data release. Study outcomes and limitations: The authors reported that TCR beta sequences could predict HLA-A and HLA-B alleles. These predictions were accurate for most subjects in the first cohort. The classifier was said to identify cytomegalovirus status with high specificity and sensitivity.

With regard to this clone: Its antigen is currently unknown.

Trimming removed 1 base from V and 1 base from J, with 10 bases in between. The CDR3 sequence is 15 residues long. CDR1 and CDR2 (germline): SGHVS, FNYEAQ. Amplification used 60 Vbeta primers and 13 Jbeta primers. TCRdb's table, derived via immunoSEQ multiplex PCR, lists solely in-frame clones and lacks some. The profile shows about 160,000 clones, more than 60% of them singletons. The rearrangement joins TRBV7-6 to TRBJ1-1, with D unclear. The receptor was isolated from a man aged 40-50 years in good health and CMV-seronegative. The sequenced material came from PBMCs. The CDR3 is CASSLVPKQNTEAFF. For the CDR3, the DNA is TGTGCCAGCAGCTTAGTCCCGAAACAGAACACTGAAGCTTTCTTT.